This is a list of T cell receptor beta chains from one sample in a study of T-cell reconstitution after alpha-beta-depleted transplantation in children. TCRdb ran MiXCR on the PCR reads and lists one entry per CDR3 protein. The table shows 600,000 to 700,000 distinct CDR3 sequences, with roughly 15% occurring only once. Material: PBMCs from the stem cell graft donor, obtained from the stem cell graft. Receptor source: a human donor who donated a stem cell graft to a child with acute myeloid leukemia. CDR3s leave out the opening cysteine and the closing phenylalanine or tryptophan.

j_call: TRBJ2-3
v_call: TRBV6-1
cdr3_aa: ASSGLAGGLSDTQY

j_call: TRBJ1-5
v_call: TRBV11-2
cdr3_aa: ASSSPGGGGGQPQH

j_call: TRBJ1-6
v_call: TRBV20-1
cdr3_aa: SASRGKALH

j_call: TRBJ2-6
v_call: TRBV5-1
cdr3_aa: ASSWGGSRVSGANVLT

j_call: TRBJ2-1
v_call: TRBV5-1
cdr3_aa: ASSSIAGGQNEQF

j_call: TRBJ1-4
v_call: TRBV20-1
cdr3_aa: SALDHNEKLF

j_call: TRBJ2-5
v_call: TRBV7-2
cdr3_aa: ASSLWDKSGTQY

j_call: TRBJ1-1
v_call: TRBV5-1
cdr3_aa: ASRTQGGMNTEAF

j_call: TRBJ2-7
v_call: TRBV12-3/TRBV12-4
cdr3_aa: ASSFPGRRADEQY

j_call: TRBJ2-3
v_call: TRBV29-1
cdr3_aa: SVEKLGLAGVGTDTQY

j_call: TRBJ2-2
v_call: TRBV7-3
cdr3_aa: ASSRGLREELF

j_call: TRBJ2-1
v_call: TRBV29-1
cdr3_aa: SAPGSYNEQF